The sequence of this T cell receptor beta chain was determined in a study of neoadjuvant nivolumab and ipilimumab in lung cancer (dated by TCRdb to the early 2020s). For the wider study: Nivolumab was administered intravenously at 3 mg/kg on days 1, 15 and 29, and in the combination arm ipilimumab 1 mg/kg was added on day 1 only. The study compared TCR repertoires in pretherapy (baseline) peripheral blood with TCR repertoires in tumors resected at surgery following neoadjuvant immune checkpoint blockade. The trial treated some 44 patients with operable NSCLC: some 23 were randomized to nivolumab monotherapy and 21 to nivolumab plus ipilimumab. Matched pretherapy and resected tumor pairs were analyzed for seven patients: four treated with nivolumab and three with nivolumab plus ipilimumab. The major pathologic response (MPR) rate in the intention-to-treat population in each study arm was designated as the primary trial endpoint.

Interpreted using the paper, the time point label stands for: at surgical resection after neoadjuvant nivolumab +/- ipilimumab. Samples came from the phase 2 randomized NEOSTAR trial, which tested neoadjuvant nivolumab or nivolumab plus ipilimumab followed by surgery in operable NSCLC. Libraries were built with the immunoSEQ multiplex PCR assay. As for how the authors treated the data: Repertoires were summarized by richness and clonality, and significantly expanded and contracted clones were identified between pre- and post-therapy samples. As stored in TCRdb, this immuneACCESS dataset retains in-frame rearrangements with V and J assigned. A fraction of the clones does not appear; measured against another copy, unresolved V genes explain less than half of the discrepancy, and the remainder lacks a known reason. That table is the source of V, J and clone size, and D and trimming were worked out from the DNA. The sample table shows under 35,000 clones, and over 75% are seen once. The top ten clonotypes cover around 5% of the sample.

About this clone: Its antigen is unknown. No much larger clone exists at a distance of one base, and base qualities are not known.

The junction carries 7 bases between V and J, which are trimmed by 3 bases and 3 bases respectively. The CDR3 has 12 amino acids, counting the end cysteine and phenylalanine. Kept here is only the CDR3 DNA, which spans 36 bases and is read in frame from base 1. From the germline V gene, CDR1 is SGDLS and CDR2 is YYNGEE. Broad study findings and their caveats: From pretherapy to surgery, tumor T-cell richness and clonality increased in three of three dual-therapy tumors but in only two of four nivolumab-treated tumors. A small number of samples underwent TCR sequencing. TCR richness in pretherapy blood showed a positive correlation with richness in tumors resected after neoadjuvant therapy (Spearman R of about 0.8). No significant correlation was found between TCR clonality and pathologic tumor regression, and only one major-pathologic-response sample was available for the clonality analysis. Greater TCR richness and clonality were observed in resected tumors than in tumor-adjacent uninvolved lung, and increases were observed in more dual-therapy-treated tumors.

The sequence joins TRBV9 to TRBJ2-7; TRBD2 is a weak D gene call, 6 bases matching. Sample: peripheral blood, taken after neoadjuvant nivolumab, alone or with ipilimumab, at or shortly before surgery. The origin of this receptor is an adult with non-small cell lung cancer. The encoded CDR3 is CASSEGGYEQYF. The nucleotides are TGTGCCAGCAGCGAGGGAGGCTACGAGCAGTACTTC. Reference TRBV9 and TRBJ2-7 genes cover what lies past the CDR3, so the full variable domain is DSGVTQTPKHLITATGQRVTLRCSPRSGDLSVYWYQQSLDQGLQFLIQYYNGEERAKGNILERFSAQQFPDLHSELNLSSLELGDSALYFCASSEGGYEQYFGPGTRLTVT.